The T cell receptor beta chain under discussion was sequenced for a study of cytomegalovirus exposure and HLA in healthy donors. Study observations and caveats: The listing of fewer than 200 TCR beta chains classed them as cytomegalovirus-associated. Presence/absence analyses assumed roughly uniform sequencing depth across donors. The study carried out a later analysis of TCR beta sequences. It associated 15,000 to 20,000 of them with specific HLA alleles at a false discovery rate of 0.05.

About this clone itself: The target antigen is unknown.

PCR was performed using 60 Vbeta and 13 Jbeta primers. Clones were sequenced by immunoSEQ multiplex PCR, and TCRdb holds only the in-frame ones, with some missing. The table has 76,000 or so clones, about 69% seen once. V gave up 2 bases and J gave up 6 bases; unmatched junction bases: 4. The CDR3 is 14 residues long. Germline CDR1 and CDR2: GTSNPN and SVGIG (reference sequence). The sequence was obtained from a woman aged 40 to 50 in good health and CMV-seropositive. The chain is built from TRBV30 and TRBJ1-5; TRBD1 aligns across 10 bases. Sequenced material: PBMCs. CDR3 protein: CAWSQTGGGQPQHF. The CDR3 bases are TGTGCCTGGAGTCAGACAGGGGGCGGTCAGCCCCAGCATTTT. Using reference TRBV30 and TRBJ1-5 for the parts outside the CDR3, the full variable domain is SQTIHQWPATLVQPVGSPLSLECTVEGTSNPNLYWYRQAAGRGLQLLFYSVGIGQISSEVPQNLSASRPQDRQFILSSKKLLLSDSGFYLCAWSQTGGGQPQHFGDGTRLSIL.